This T cell receptor beta chain comes out of a study of OX40 agonist ivuxolimab in advanced cancers. About the study as a whole: The costimulatory receptor OX40 (CD134) was targeted by ivuxolimab, a fully human IgG2 agonistic monoclonal antibody. Intravenous ivuxolimab was administered to patients every 2 weeks at six dose levels: 0.01, 0.1, 0.3, 1.5, 3 and 10 mg/kg. Of the roughly 52 dose-escalation patients, hepatocellular carcinoma was present in around 20, melanoma in around 15, renal cell carcinoma in 9 and head and neck cancer in 9. The dose-escalation cohort was 82.7% male with a mean age of approximately 60 years, ranging from roughly 20 to 80. Patients were allowed to have had prior anti-PD-1, anti-PD-L1 or anti-CTLA-4 therapy, and roughly two fifths of the dose-escalation patients had been treated with checkpoint inhibitors. Partial responses occurred in three dose-escalation patients, of whom one had hepatocellular carcinoma and two had cutaneous melanoma. The point of sequencing TCRbeta in the periphery was to test whether ivuxolimab changed TCR sequence diversity and drove clonal T-cell expansion. The paper describes the monotherapy dose-escalation part (N of about 47 patients) of the phase I trial of ivuxolimab.

Genomic DNA was isolated from the sorted cells so that the TCRbeta CDR3 region could be sequenced. TCRbeta CDR3 regions were sequenced using the immunoSEQ Assay. TCRdb took this table from immuneACCESS and kept in-frame rearrangements with V and J called. Such tables lack part of the clones; where checked against another copy, unresolved V genes explain under half of the gap, and the rest is unexplained. The sample yields more than 70,000 clones; 85% were counted once. The top ten hold approximately 0.5% of the sample. Points on this clone: The antigen it recognizes is unknown. No base qualities exist here, and no much larger clone lies one base off it.

The investigation overall reported the following: Low levels of normalized T-cell clonal expansion were also seen in some patients who did not respond. After ivuxolimab, expanded clones were on average more numerous among CD8+ T cells than among CD4+ T cells. Partial responders in the 0.1-3.0 mg/kg groups had among the lowest normalized peripheral clonal expansion, especially among CD8+ T cells. At doses of 0.1 to 3.0 mg/kg, clonal expansion of both CD4+ and CD8+ T cells in blood was seen between baseline and week 6. The antigen specificity of the clonally expanded peripheral T cells was not determined.

From the cysteine up to the phenylalanine, the CDR3 has a length of 15 residues. Left in the record is the CDR3 DNA by itself, 45 bases read in frame from the first base. Cut back by 0 bases and 1 base, the V and J ends lie 9 bases apart. CDR1 and CDR2 were assigned from the germline V gene as MGHRA and YSYEKL. The trial excluded patients who had a history of autoimmune disease or were on systemic immunosuppression. Peripheral blood for TCR sequencing was drawn from every dose cohort at baseline, at cycle 4 day 1 and at cycle 7 day 1. Samples were obtained from an open-label, multicenter, first-in-human phase I dose-escalation trial of ivuxolimab. Adults with locally advanced or metastatic melanoma, renal cell carcinoma, hepatocellular carcinoma or head and neck squamous cell carcinoma were enrolled in the trial. Before TCR sequencing, CD4+ T cells and CD8+ T cells were sorted from peripheral blood as separate populations.

This chain joins TRBV4-1 to TRBJ1-2, with the D gene too uncertain to name. This material consisted of CD4+ or CD8+ T cells sorted from blood, taken in a trial of the OX40 agonist ivuxolimab. The TCR originated in an adult with an advanced solid tumor such as melanoma, head and neck, liver or kidney cancer. The sequenced DNA is TGCGCCAGCAGCCAAGAAGTGGGGAGTAACTATGGCTACACCTTC. This encodes CASSQEVGSNYGYTF.